This T cell receptor beta chain originates from a study of CD8+ T cells in alopecia areata (dated by TCRdb to the late 2010s). About the study as a whole: The treated patients took part in an open-label pilot trial in which moderate-to-severe alopecia areata was treated with oral tofacitinib at 5 to 10 mg twice daily. Tofacitinib was given for 6 to 18 months, followed by 6 months of follow-up off drug to assess delayed response and recurrence. Disease severity in treated patients was measured with the SALT score, which quantifies the percentage of affected scalp surface area. High-throughput TCRbeta sequencing was used to examine T cell clonal expansion in alopecia areata in both the C3H/HeJ mouse model and human patients. Human TCRbeta sequencing covered scalp tissue and sorted CD4+ and CD8+ peripheral blood T cells from patchy and totalis/universalis alopecia areata patients and healthy controls. Tofacitinib-treated patients had biopsies at baseline and at 4 and 24 weeks of treatment, with a later scalp biopsy in several patients. Clonality in the scalp was compared among normal scalp (n=4), patchy alopecia areata scalp (n=8), and alopecia totalis/universalis scalp (n=8). The RNA source kit depended on sample type: the PAXgene miRNA kit for fixed scalp, the miRNeasy kit for PBMCs, and the RNeasy kit for mouse skin. Amplification of TCRbeta CDR3 regions was done by immunoSEQ multiplex PCR using 35 Vbeta forward primers and 13 Jbeta reverse primers.

Library preparation was by the immunoSEQ multiplex PCR assay. For TCR sequencing, RNA was extracted from every sample and reverse transcribed into cDNA to serve as template. SuperScript III was used to make first-strand cDNA, primed with a 2:1 mix of oligo-dT and random hexamers. A synthetic immune receptor repertoire was used to gauge amplification bias, and whatever bias remained was removed computationally. In the paper's pipeline: After raw reads were preprocessed to remove errors, the CDR3 was defined following IMGT conventions as running from the conserved cysteine to phenylalanine. Clonality was calculated as 1 minus Shannon entropy normalized by log2 of the number of productive unique TCRs. CD4 or CD8 identity of scalp clones was inferred by cross-referencing scalp TCRbeta sequences with sorted blood CD4 and CD8 repertoires. TCRdb holds this immuneACCESS table with in-frame rearrangements only. Some clones are missing; in checked studies, unresolved V genes explain under half, and the rest has no known cause. The V and J calls and clone size come from that table; D and trimming were worked out from the DNA. The sample table shows approximately 100,000 clones, and just under 60% are seen once. Clones ranked in the top ten supply 16% of the sample.

In light of the paper, this sample's treatment or condition label describes: oral pan-JAK inhibitor, 5-10 mg twice daily. Lesional scalp punch biopsies and peripheral blood were collected from alopecia areata patients. PBMCs were isolated by density centrifugation and stained for CD3, CD4 and CD8, and CD4+ and CD8+ T cells were sorted on a FACSAria. Study-level results and caveats: During tofacitinib treatment, many expanded lesional clones stuck around in both scalp and blood, and this persistence may partly explain why relapse happens after treatment is stopped. Shared TCR sequences between patients were less evident than in mice, which may be partly attributable to HLA diversity in the patient population. Tofacitinib significantly decreased scalp clonality and the number of expanded CD8+ clones among the top 100 scalp clones. Compared with normal scalp, lesional scalp, particularly in alopecia totalis/universalis, had higher clonality and more expanded CD8+ clones, which suggests antigenic drive. Resident alphabeta T cells in normal human skin are also sequenced, complicating scalp TCR repertoire analysis, unlike mouse skin dominated by gammadelta T cells. The treated cohort was small, with a single nonresponder, so links between baseline CD8+ expansion and response need larger studies.

As to this clone: Its recognized antigen is unknown. Base-call qualities are not available, and no considerably larger clone is one nucleotide away.

V is shortened by 7 bases, J by 5 bases, and the region joining them spans 22 bases. The germline V gene (reference sequence) yields SSHAT for CDR1 and FNYEAQ for CDR2. From the cysteine through the phenylalanine, the CDR3 covers 16 amino acids. Only the CDR3 part of the read is kept: 48 bases, read in frame from the first base. The rearrangement joined TRBV7-7 to TRBJ2-3, with TRBD2 as a weak D call on 6 bases. This clonotype was sampled from a human donor with alopecia areata. The sample was CD8+ T cells sorted from blood, taken at approximately week 60, from a patient treated with tofacitinib. The DNA sequence reads TGTGCCAGCAAAACCCGGACTAACCTACCCCGAGATACGCAGTATTTT. Translated, it gives CASKTRTNLPRDTQYF.